These T cell receptor beta chains were read from a single sample in a study of a mutant IDH1 vaccine in newly diagnosed glioma. No antigens are known for them. Clones were read by immunoSEQ multiplex PCR, and TCRdb kept only the in-frame ones, dropping some. The data contain tens of thousands of clones, around nine tenths of them singletons. The specimen was PBMCs, collected from a glioma patient whose treatment included an IDH1 peptide vaccine. These receptors all come from a woman in her fifties or sixties with glioma. CDR3s include the opening cysteine and the closing phenylalanine or tryptophan. Each record gives: D gene, clone size, J gene, V gene, CDR3 DNA, CDR3 protein. A D gene is named only where the DNA matches it firmly. The size field is filled for only some rows; it gives once, few, many or a size class.

>NA|NA|TRBJ2-3|TRBV27
TGTGCCAGCAGCTCAGGGGAGGGAAGAGATACGCAGTATTTT
CASSSGEGRDTQYF
>TRBD1|NA|TRBJ1-1|TRBV10-3
TGTGCCATCAGTGACTATCACAGGGGGCTCAGTGAAGCTTTCTTT
CAISDYHRGLSEAFF
>NA|once|TRBJ2-7|TRBV19
TGTGCCAGTAGTATTGGTGAAGGGGTCCTCGAGCAGTACTTC
CASSIGEGVLEQYF
>TRBD2|NA|TRBJ2-3|TRBV9
TGTGCCAGCAGCGTAGGTGCTAGCGGAGCCACAGATACGCAGTATTTT
CASSVGASGATDTQYF
>TRBD2|NA|TRBJ2-6|TRBV4-1
TGCGCCAGCAGCCAGGGAGGACTAGCGGGAGGCGCCTCTGGGGCCAACGTCCTGACTTTC
CASSQGGLAGGASGANVLTF
>TRBD2|NA|TRBJ2-1|TRBV6-1
TGTGCCAGCAGTGTTCTAGCGGGAGGGGCGGGTGAGCAGTTCTTC
CASSVLAGGAGEQFF
>NA|NA|TRBJ1-1|TRBV6-5
TGTGCCAGCAGTGCGGGCACTGAAGCTTTCTTT
CASSAGTEAFF
>TRBD2|NA|TRBJ2-7|TRBV27
TGTGCCAGCAGTTTCGGAGCGGGAGGCTACGAGCAGTACTTC
CASSFGAGGYEQYF
>TRBD1|NA|TRBJ1-1|TRBV7-7
TGTGCTAGCAGCCCCGAGGGGGACAGGGGCTGGTATGCTTTCTTT
CASSPEGDRGWYAFF
>TRBD2|NA|TRBJ2-2|TRBV7-3
TGTGCCAGCAGCTTATGGGGTAGCGGGACTTCGAACACCGGGGAGCTGTTTTTT
CASSLWGSGTSNTGELFF